The 6 T cell receptor beta chains in this list originate from one sample, sequenced in a study of OX40 agonist ivuxolimab in advanced cancers. This table comes from immunoSEQ multiplex PCR, and its TCRdb copy is limited to in-frame clones, with some not included. This table holds 80,000 to 100,000 clones, around 90% found once. The sequenced sample was CD4+ or CD8+ T cells sorted from blood, obtained in a trial of the OX40 agonist ivuxolimab. The receptors stem from an adult with an advanced solid tumor such as melanoma, head and neck, liver or kidney cancer.

This chain connects TRBV7-2 to TRBJ1-6; no reliable D call. Germline V CDR1 and CDR2: SGHTA, FQGNSA. The CDR3 has 16 residues. V lost 2 bases and J lost 7, with 15 bases in between. This CDR3 reads CASSLNPLGSNSPLHF. Here the CDR3 DNA reads TGTGCCAGCAGCTTAAATCCCCTTGGATCCAATTCACCCCTCCACTTT.

The chain has TRBV18 and TRBJ2-3; 8 nucleotides line up with TRBD1. The germline V gene encodes CDR1 KGHSH and CDR2 LQKENI. The CDR3 runs 15 residues. V lost 2 bases to trimming and J lost 6 bases; unmatched junction nucleotides: 7. This CDR3 reads CASSPRAGGPDTQYF. The CDR3 bases are TGTGCCAGCTCACCAAGGGCAGGGGGCCCGGATACGCAGTATTTT.

For the CDR3, the DNA is TGCGCCAGCAGCTTCAACCAGCTTGGGGCCCAGTACTTC. Translating it yields CASSFNQLGAQYF. J is TRBJ2-5 and V is TRBV5-1; no definite D call. Germline V lookup: CDR1 SGHRS, CDR2 YFSETQ. Trimming removed 2 bases from V and 9 bases from J, with 14 bases in between. The CDR3 extends over 13 amino acids.

The chain links TRBV6-6 to TRBJ2-7; no firm D call. The CDR3 covers 16 residues. V dropped 6 bases and J dropped 0 bases, with 18 bases sitting between them. The germline V gene encodes CDR1 MNHNY and CDR2 SVGAGI (reference sequence). DNA for the CDR3: TGTGCCAGCAGCTACGAACCGACGAAGCCCTCCTACGAGCAGTACTTC. Amino acids: CASSYEPTKPSYEQYF.

The chain has TRBV7-2 and TRBJ1-4; D remains unclear. Germline V gives CDR1 SGHTA, CDR2 FQGNSA. CDR3 length equals 14 residues. The V gene lost 4 bases and the J gene lost 7 bases, with 13 bases spanning the gap. CDR3 loop: CASSSRERSEKLFF. For the CDR3, the DNA is TGTGCCAGCAGCTCCCGGGAGAGGAGTGAAAAACTGTTTTTT.

In this sample, this clone turned up a few times. The CDR3 loop reads CAWTWVGGNTIYF. CDR3 nucleotides: TGTGCCTGGACCTGGGTTGGTGGAAACACCATATATTTT. The V gene is TRBV30, the J gene TRBJ1-3; no clear D. Germline-derived CDR1 and CDR2 are GTSNPN and SVGIG (reference sequence). Trimming took off 4 bases at V and 3 bases at J, with 10 bases between the two ends. The CDR3 runs 13 residues.